This TCR beta chain was sequenced during a study of cytomegalovirus exposure and HLA in healthy donors. Study outcomes and limitations: Using the classifier, cytomegalovirus status was reportedly diagnosed with high specificity and sensitivity.

Use of 60 Vbeta and 13 Jbeta primers characterized the PCR. Assay used: immunoSEQ multiplex PCR; TCRdb lists only in-frame clones, some missing. The top ten clones hold around 1.5% of a sample with roughly 74,000 clones, about four fifths of them seen once. This clone was counted a single time. The antigen is unknown. The CDR3 has 17 amino acids. The V and J ends lost 1 base and 6 bases, in that order; junction bases with no gene match: 8. In germline, CDR1 is KGHSH, CDR2 LQKENI. The rearrangement uses TRBV18 and TRBJ2-1, with TRBD2 matching 11 bases. The sequence derives from a man between 40 and 49 years old in good health and CMV-seronegative. Material: PBMCs. The CDR3 nucleotides are TGTGCCAGCTCACCACAGCTAGCGGGAGGTAAAGTCAATGAGCAGTTCTTC. Residues: CASSPQLAGGKVNEQFF.